This TCR beta chain was identified in a study of beta chain features in type 1 diabetes. Findings and caveats of the study: Cells expressing TCR highly could be over-represented by cDNA sequencing. In all four CD4+ subsets, TCRB CDR3 length was significantly, moderately reduced in type 1 diabetes. Patients showed naive, central memory and Treg TCRB repertoires that appeared more similar than those of healthy donors.

The CDR3 sequence is 15 residues long. Per the germline V gene, CDR1 is MNHNS and CDR2 is SASEGT. The V end lost 0 bases, the J end lost 5 bases, and 13 bases lay between the germline ends. Expressed TCRB transcripts were sequenced, since all the RNA that had been isolated was reverse transcribed. Here immunoSEQ multiplex PCR was the method, and the copy in TCRdb shows in-frame clones only, minus some. This table holds roughly 150,000 clones, roughly 60% found once. Sorting of CD4+ naive, central memory, regulatory and stem cell-like memory cells was performed via CD45RO/CCR7/CD25/CD127/CD95/CD27. This clone was seen a few times. Antigen unknown.

The specimen sequenced was naive CD4+ T cells from blood. The chain carries TRBV6-1 and TRBJ1-1, with D possibly TRBD1 on 5 matching bases. This clonotype was sampled from a man aged 25-45 years with type 1 diabetes. DNA of the CDR3: TGTGCCAGCAGTGAAGCGCGGGGGATGTGGACTGAAGCTTTCTTT. Residues: CASSEARGMWTEAFF.